There are a few counts of the clone carrying this T cell receptor beta chain. The CDR3 length is 15 residues. The germline gives CDR1 ENHRY, CDR2 SYGVKD. V was pared by 0 bases and J by 5 bases, with 12 bases between. Total RNA extraction was carried out from unfractionated whole blood. These data are taken from a study of human T cells and chemical hapten exposure. MiXCR, applied by TCRdb to the 5' RACE reads, yields one record per CDR3 protein. The sample consists of some 150,000 distinct CDR3 sequences, 4.1% of them appearing once. The genes are TRBV10-3 and TRBJ2-3, with no clear D. The clonotype was recovered from a female donor in good health. The CDR3 coding sequence is TGTGCCATCAGTGAGTCGACTGGAGCTGGAGATACGCAGTATTTT. Translation: CAISESTGAGDTQYF.